This TCR beta chain was documented in a study of early T cells in non-severe SARS-CoV-2 infection. About the study: The chains were unpaired, and the sequenced material was bulk RNA from unsorted whole blood.

From the 5' RACE reads, TCRdb called clonotypes with MiXCR, one entry per CDR3 protein. This table holds under 60,000 distinct CDR3 sequences, around 8.6% found once. The CDR3 sequence is 16 residues long. This clonotype has a count of ten or more. The sample was whole blood, taken at baseline. The source is an adult who was a healthcare worker with PCR-confirmed SARS-CoV-2 infection or an uninfected control (not recorded which). J is TRBJ1-5 and V is TRBV21-1; the table's D call TRBD1 went unverified against the DNA. TRBV21-1 is shown as a pseudogene. The CDR3 bases are TGTGCCAGCAGCAATGGCTGGGACAGGGGTGTTCAGCCCCAGCATTTT. Translated, it gives CASSNGWDRGVQPQHF.